The 10 T cell receptor beta chains below all came from one sample that was sequenced in a study of tumor-infiltrating lymphocytes in primary liver carcinoma. From about 0.45 ug total RNA, TCR beta cDNA was generated with a primer in the constant region. Employing slightly modified ARM-PCR, three nested multiplex PCR rounds were run, and these gave rise to the TCR beta libraries. With TRBV1-TRBV30 forward primers and a C-beta reverse primer, the first two PCR rounds were run for around 10 cycles each. TCRdb processed the multiplex PCR reads anew with MiXCR; each CDR3 protein has one entry. The sample includes tens of thousands of distinct CDR3 sequences, over 65% of them seen just once. RNA and DNA were co-extracted from about 19-30 mg of unsorted bulk tissue. The material sequenced was liver tumor tissue from sampling region 5. Subset of the sample: tumor region T5, tumor centre. These receptors all come from a man between 35 and 55 years old with primary liver carcinoma and hepatitis B virus infection.

This clonotype was recorded many times. The genes are TRBV29-1 and TRBJ2-3; 11 positions agree with TRBD2. Trimming cost V 4 bases and J 4 bases; bases outside gene matches: 4. The CDR3 is 14 amino acids. Germline CDR1 is SQVTM and CDR2 is ANQGSEA. CDR3 DNA sequence: TGCAGCGTTGGGACTAGCGGGTTACCAGATACGCAGTATTTT. Its protein product is CSVGTSGLPDTQYF.

On this clonotype: The conserved closing phenylalanine or tryptophan is absent in this CDR3, likely reflecting a read error. The chain employs TRBV6-6 and TRBJ1-4, with 9 bases fitting TRBD1. V was clipped by 5 bases and J by 8 bases; unmatched bases: 12. CDR3 length: 16 residues. Germline V CDR1 and CDR2: MNHNY, SVGAGI (reference sequence). DNA of the CDR3: TGTGCCAGCAGTGCTCCGCGGACAGGGGAACAAGAAAAACTGTTTTAT. Amino acid sequence: CASSAPRTGEQEKLFY.

The chain recombines TRBV30 with TRBJ2-3, with D maybe TRBD1 (6 bases). The CDR3 spans 14 residues. Trimming stripped 8 bases from V and 2 bases from J, with 17 bases between. CDR1 and CDR2 from the germline V gene are GTSNPN and SVGIG (reference sequence). For the CDR3, the DNA is TGTGCCGGGGGCCGAGGCGGAAACACAGATACGCAGTATTTT. Residues: CAGGRGGNTDTQYF.

Of note for this clonotype: Because it lacks the conserved phenylalanine or tryptophan at the end, this CDR3 is likely a read error. J is TRBJ2-5 and V is TRBV11-2; possibly TRBD2 for D (5 bases). CDR3 length equals 12 residues. Germline loops: CDR1 SGHAT, CDR2 FQNNGV. In DNA form, the CDR3 reads TGTGGCAGCAGCTCAATGGGAGACACCCAGTACTTA. Protein: CGSSSMGDTQYL.

The rearrangement links TRBV29-1 to TRBJ2-1; no clear D. Germline V gene lookup returns CDR1 SQVTM and CDR2 ANQGSEA. CDR3 size: 15 residues. DNA for the CDR3: TGCAACGTGGAGCCTCCTTCCAGTTCCTACAATGAGCAGTTCTTC. It is translated as CNVEPPSSSYNEQFF.

As to this clonotype: A read error may produce the germline difference seen at one junction end. The chain has TRBV6-5 and TRBJ2-1; D possibly corresponds to TRBD2 (5 bases). This CDR3 has 16 residues. Germline V gives CDR1 MNHEY, CDR2 SVGAGI. This CDR3 is CVSSPRGRLGYNEQLF. The CDR3 nucleotides are TGTGTCAGCAGCCCACGGGGAAGGCTCGGGTACAATGAGCAGTTATTC.

The chain combines TRBV11-2 with TRBJ2-5; a weak D match, TRBD2 (7 bases). This CDR3 has 16 residues. Deletions cut 0 bases from V and 11 bases from J, with 22 bases between. The germline V gene encodes CDR1 SGHAT and CDR2 FQNNGV. The CDR3 coding sequence is TGTGCCAGCAGCTTAGAGGGACTAACGTGGACAGATACGCAGTACTTC. It codes for CASSLEGLTWTDTQYF.

For this clonotype: One end of the junction fails to match germline, which may point to a read error. V is TRBV29-1 and J is TRBJ1-2, with TRBD1 matching over 7 bases. This CDR3 is 14 amino acids long. From germline, CDR1 is SQVTM and CDR2 ANQGSEA. CDR3 DNA: TGTATCTATGATAGCGGGGACAGAGGCTATGCTTACACCTTC. The encoded protein is CIYDSGDRGYAYTF.

This clonotype was recorded at least ten times. J is TRBJ2-1 and V is TRBV7-9; D uncertain. V shed 1 base and J shed 7 bases, with 5 bases lying between them. Per the germline V gene, CDR1 is SEHNR and CDR2 is FQNEAQ (reference sequence). The CDR3 runs to 12 residues. CDR3 bases: TGTGCCAGCAGCTTAGGTACTAATGAGCAGTTCTTC. It translates to CASSLGTNEQFF.

The gene calls are TRBV4-1 and TRBJ2-1; D remains ambiguous. Trimming took 1 base from V and 3 from J, leaving 16 bases between them. The CDR3 has 17 amino acids. Per germline, CDR1 MGHRA and CDR2 YSYEKL. CDR3 residues: CASSQGPTGWDYNEQFF. As DNA, the CDR3 is TGCGCCAGCAGCCAAGGGCCCACTGGCTGGGACTACAATGAGCAGTTCTTC.